These T cell receptor beta chains were read from a single sample in a study of somatic mutations in cytotoxic T cells in rheumatoid arthritis. Sequenced by immunoSEQ multiplex PCR; TCRdb stores in-frame clones only, minus some. The sample yields fewer than 20,000 clones, 60% to 85% seen once. Sequencing was carried out using CD8+ T cells sorted from blood. The receptors stem from an adult with rheumatoid arthritis. The CDR3 runs from the conserved cysteine through the conserved F or W. A D gene is named only where the DNA matches it firmly. A clone size is listed for some rows: how often the clone was seen (once, few, many), or a class if it is expanded.

V	J	D	size	CDR3	DNA
TRBV13	TRBJ2-1	NA	few	CASSLERRGEQFF	TGTGCCAGCAGCTTAGAGAGAAGAGGTGAGCAGTTCTTC
TRBV27	TRBJ2-7	NA	few	CASSASYEQYF	TGTGCCAGCAGTGCCTCCTACGAGCAGTACTTC
TRBV12-5	TRBJ1-2	NA	NA	CASGSTDSEGYGYTF	TGTGCTAGTGGTTCCACAGACAGTGAAGGCTATGGCTACACCTTC
TRBV4-1	TRBJ2-7	NA	NA	CASSQGVVGSYEQYF	TGCGCCAGCAGCCAGGGGGTAGTAGGATCCTACGAGCAGTACTTC
TRBV6-1	TRBJ2-5	TRBD2	NA	CASSELAGGPETQYF	TGTGCCAGCAGTGAACTAGCGGGAGGGCCAGAGACCCAGTACTTC
TRBV7-9	TRBJ2-1	NA	NA	CASSLDSSNNEQFF	TGTGCCAGCAGCTTAGATTCTAGCAACAATGAGCAGTTCTTC
TRBV4-1	TRBJ2-7	NA	NA	CASSQEEGSGYEQYF	TGCGCCAGCAGCCAAGAAGAAGGTAGCGGCTACGAGCAGTACTTC
TRBV10-2	TRBJ1-2	NA	NA	CASSDNDLGYTF	TGCGCCAGCAGTGATAACGACCTCGGCTACACCTTC
TRBV4-1	TRBJ1-1	NA	NA	CASSQPVQGEEAFF	TGCGCCAGCAGCCAACCCGTCCAGGGAGAGGAAGCTTTCTTT
TRBV5-5	TRBJ2-1	TRBD2	NA	CASSWGLAGLYNEQFF	TGTGCCAGCAGCTGGGGACTAGCGGGGCTGTACAATGAGCAGTTCTTC
TRBV4-2	TRBJ2-5	TRBD2	NA	CASSHWSGRAETQYF	TGTGCCAGCAGCCACTGGAGCGGGAGGGCAGAGACCCAGTACTTC
TRBV5-4	TRBJ2-7	TRBD2	once	CASSPSGRQDEQYF	TGTGCCAGCAGCCCCAGCGGGAGACAAGACGAGCAGTACTTC
TRBV27	TRBJ2-1	NA	few	CASSLAGDNEQFF	TGTGCCAGCAGTTTAGCCGGTGACAATGAGCAGTTCTTC
TRBV10-3	TRBJ1-1	TRBD1	NA	CAIKGQGAVWTEAFF	TGTGCCATCAAGGGACAGGGGGCGGTTTGGACTGAAGCTTTCTTT
TRBV28	TRBJ2-3	TRBD1	NA	CASSNPGTVSQIRQYF	TGTGCCAGCAGTAACCCCGGGACAGTCTCACAGATACGCCAGTATTTT
TRBV7-9	TRBJ1-4	NA	NA	CASSSNRGGSTNEKLFF	TGTGCCAGCAGCTCCAACCGGGGAGGATCAACTAATGAAAAACTGTTTTTT
TRBV6-5	TRBJ1-1	NA	once	CASSYNQGGTEAFF	TGTGCCAGCAGTTACAATCAGGGAGGTACTGAAGCTTTCTTT
TRBV15	TRBJ1-2	NA	NA	CATSSRILTAGALWF	TGTGCCACCAGCAGCAGAATACTAACCGCAGGGGCCCTATGGTTC
TRBV9	TRBJ2-7	NA	NA	CASSVAGGLNYEQYF	TGTGCCAGCAGCGTAGCTGGGGGCCTAAACTACGAGCAGTACTTC
TRBV19	TRBJ1-4	NA	NA	CASRGAKAKEKLFF	TGTGCCAGTAGGGGGGCAAAGGCTAAAGAAAAACTGTTTTTT
TRBV5-4	TRBJ2-3	TRBD2	NA	CASSPSGGTDTQYF	TGTGCCAGCAGCCCAAGCGGGGGCACAGATACGCAGTATTTT
TRBV12-5	TRBJ1-2	TRBD1	NA	CASGPGTGKGYTF	TGTGCTAGTGGTCCAGGGACAGGGAAGGGCTACACCTTC
TRBV2	TRBJ2-2	TRBD2	NA	CASRDGGGFTGELFF	TGTGCCAGCAGAGACGGCGGGGGGTTCACCGGGGAGCTGTTTTTT
TRBV4-1	TRBJ2-3	NA	NA	CASSQLGTTSTDTQYF	TGCGCCAGCAGCCAGCTCGGGACAACTAGCACAGATACGCAGTATTTT
TRBV7-6	TRBJ2-2	TRBD1	once	CASSLGTGYTGELFF	TGTGCCAGCAGCTTAGGGACAGGGTACACCGGGGAGCTGTTTTTT
TRBV6-4	TRBJ2-1	TRBD2	NA	CASSEVSGRASEQFF	TGTGCCAGCAGTGAAGTTAGCGGGAGGGCCAGTGAGCAGTTCTTC
TRBV9	TRBJ1-1	TRBD1	NA	CASSVGTGMNTEAFF	TGTGCCAGCAGCGTGGGGACAGGGATGAACACTGAAGCTTTCTTT
TRBV5-5	TRBJ2-2	NA	NA	CASSWGTTNTGELFF	TGTGCCAGCAGCTGGGGGACAACGAACACCGGGGAGCTGTTTTTT
TRBV7-6	TRBJ2-1	NA	NA	CASSLGGFNEQFF	TGTGCCAGCAGCTTAGGTGGGTTCAATGAGCAGTTCTTC
TRBV7-6	TRBJ2-7	NA	NA	CASSLAEGYEQYF	TGTGCCAGCAGCTTAGCGGAGGGCTACGAGCAGTACTTC
TRBV7-4	TRBJ1-1	NA	NA	CASGGMTEAFF	TGTGCCAGCGGGGGAATGACTGAAGCTTTCTTT
TRBV4-1	TRBJ1-3	NA	NA	CASSQEEFMAIYF	TGCGCCAGCAGCCAAGAGGAATTCATGGCCATATATTTT
TRBV7-9	TRBJ2-2	TRBD2	NA	CASSSPLAGSNTGELFF	TGTGCCAGCAGCTCCCCCTTAGCGGGGTCGAACACCGGGGAGCTGTTTTTT
TRBV9	TRBJ2-5	NA	NA	CASSVGGRPDLKTQYF	TGTGCCAGCAGCGTTGGAGGTAGGCCGGACTTGAAGACCCAGTACTTC
TRBV13	TRBJ2-2	TRBD2	NA	CASSGGGTGELFF	TGTGCCAGCAGCGGGGGAGGGACCGGGGAGCTGTTTTTT
TRBV15	TRBJ2-2	NA	few	CATSRDYTGELFF	TGTGCCACCAGCAGAGACTACACCGGGGAGCTGTTTTTT
TRBV13	TRBJ1-1	NA	NA	CASTDEGPDLNTEAFF	TGTGCCAGCACCGACGAGGGCCCAGACTTGAACACTGAAGCTTTCTTT
TRBV4-1	TRBJ2-6	NA	NA	CASSQGGHLVGANVLTF	TGCGCCAGCAGCCAAGGGGGGCATTTAGTAGGGGCCAACGTCCTGACTTTC
TRBV4-1	TRBJ2-5	NA	NA	CASSQGTETQYF	TGCGCCAGCAGCCAAGGAACGGAGACCCAGTACTTC
TRBV19	TRBJ2-3	NA	NA	CASSIWANADTQYF	TGTGCCAGTAGTATTTGGGCGAACGCAGATACGCAGTATTTT
TRBV6-5	TRBJ1-4	NA	once	CASSYSSDRTNEKLFF	TGTGCCAGCAGTTACTCCTCCGACAGAACTAATGAAAAACTGTTTTTT
TRBV29-1	TRBJ1-2	TRBD1	NA	CSVFGQGVDYGYTF	TGCAGCGTTTTCGGGCAGGGGGTAGACTATGGCTACACCTTC
TRBV9	TRBJ2-1	TRBD2	NA	CASSVDLAGGIREQFF	TGTGCCAGCAGCGTAGATCTAGCGGGGGGGATTCGAGAGCAGTTCTTC
TRBV13	TRBJ1-2	NA	NA	CASSLGGSLHGYGYTF	TGTGCCAGCAGCTTAGGGGGGAGTCTTCATGGCTATGGCTACACCTTC
TRBV6-1	TRBJ2-3	NA	NA	CASSEVTGRFTDTQYF	TGTGCCAGCAGTGAAGTGACTGGGAGGTTCACAGATACGCAGTATTTT
TRBV7-9	TRBJ2-3	NA	NA	CASSLPLDSTDTQYF	TGTGCCAGCAGCTTGCCACTAGATAGCACAGATACGCAGTATTTT
TRBV5-6	TRBJ2-5	TRBD2	NA	CASSLGKLAGDGETQYF	TGTGCCAGCAGCTTGGGGAAACTAGCGGGAGATGGAGAGACCCAGTACTTC
TRBV28	TRBJ1-1	NA	NA	CASSLTQANTEAFF	TGTGCCAGCAGTTTAACGCAGGCCAACACTGAAGCTTTCTTT
TRBV5-6	TRBJ2-7	NA	once	CASSFGDAYYEQYF	TGTGCCAGCAGCTTTGGGGACGCATACTACGAGCAGTACTTC
TRBV12-5	TRBJ2-7	NA	NA	CASGAGGGYEQYF	TGTGCTAGTGGGGCCGGTGGCGGGTACGAGCAGTACTTC
TRBV25-1	TRBJ2-2	TRBD2	NA	CASSESGGRADTGELFF	TGTGCCAGCAGTGAATCTGGCGGGAGGGCCGACACCGGGGAGCTGTTTTTT
TRBV2	TRBJ1-1	NA	NA	CASSAGLNTEAFF	TGTGCCAGCAGCGCTGGGTTGAACACTGAAGCTTTCTTT
TRBV6-5	TRBJ2-1	NA	NA	CASSSSVNEQFF	TGTGCCAGCAGTTCTAGCGTCAATGAGCAGTTCTTC
TRBV7-6	TRBJ1-6	TRBD1	few	CASSEQGFNSPLHF	TGTGCCAGCAGCGAACAGGGGTTTAATTCACCCCTCCACTTT